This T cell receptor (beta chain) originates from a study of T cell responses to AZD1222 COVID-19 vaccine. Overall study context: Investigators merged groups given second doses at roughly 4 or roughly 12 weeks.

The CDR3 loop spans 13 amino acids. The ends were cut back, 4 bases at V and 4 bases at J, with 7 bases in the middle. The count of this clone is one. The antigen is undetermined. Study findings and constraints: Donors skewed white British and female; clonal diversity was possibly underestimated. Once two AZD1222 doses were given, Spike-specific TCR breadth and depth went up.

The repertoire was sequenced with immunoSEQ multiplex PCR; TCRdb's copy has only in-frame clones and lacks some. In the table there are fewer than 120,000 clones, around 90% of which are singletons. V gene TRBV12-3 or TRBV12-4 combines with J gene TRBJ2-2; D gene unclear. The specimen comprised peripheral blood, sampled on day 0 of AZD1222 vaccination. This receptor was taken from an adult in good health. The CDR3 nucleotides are TGTGCCAGCAGTTGGGAAATCACCGGGGAGCTGTTTTTT. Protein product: CASSWEITGELFF.